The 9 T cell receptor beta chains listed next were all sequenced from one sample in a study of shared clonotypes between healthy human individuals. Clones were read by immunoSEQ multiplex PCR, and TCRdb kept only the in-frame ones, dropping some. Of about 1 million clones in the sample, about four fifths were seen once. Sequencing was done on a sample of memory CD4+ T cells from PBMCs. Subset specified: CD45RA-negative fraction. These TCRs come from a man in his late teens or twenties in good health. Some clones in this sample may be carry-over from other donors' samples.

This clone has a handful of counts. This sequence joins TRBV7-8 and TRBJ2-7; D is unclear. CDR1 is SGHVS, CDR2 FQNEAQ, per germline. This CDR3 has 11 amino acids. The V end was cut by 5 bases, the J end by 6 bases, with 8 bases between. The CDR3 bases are TGTGCCAGCAGCGAACTTTTCGAGCAGTACTTC. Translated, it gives CASSELFEQYF.

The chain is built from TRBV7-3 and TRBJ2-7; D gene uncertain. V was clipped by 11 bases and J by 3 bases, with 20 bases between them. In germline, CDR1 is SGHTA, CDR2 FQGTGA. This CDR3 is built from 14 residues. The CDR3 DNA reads TGTGCCGCTGTCGAAACCGAAAAATGCTACGAGCAGTACTTC. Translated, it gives CAAVETEKCYEQYF.

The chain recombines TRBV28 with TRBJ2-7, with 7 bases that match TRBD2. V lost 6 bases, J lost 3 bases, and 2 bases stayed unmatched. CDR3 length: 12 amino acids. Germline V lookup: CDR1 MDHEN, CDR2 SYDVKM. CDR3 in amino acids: CASSAGDYEQYF. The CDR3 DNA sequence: TGTGCCAGCAGCGCGGGGGACTACGAGCAGTACTTC.

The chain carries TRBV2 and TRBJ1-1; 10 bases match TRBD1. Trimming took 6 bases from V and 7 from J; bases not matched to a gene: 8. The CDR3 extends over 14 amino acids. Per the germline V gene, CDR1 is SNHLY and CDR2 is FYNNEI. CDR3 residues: CASRRGTGENEAFF. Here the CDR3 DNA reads TGTGCCAGCAGAAGGGGGACAGGGGAAAATGAAGCTTTCTTT.

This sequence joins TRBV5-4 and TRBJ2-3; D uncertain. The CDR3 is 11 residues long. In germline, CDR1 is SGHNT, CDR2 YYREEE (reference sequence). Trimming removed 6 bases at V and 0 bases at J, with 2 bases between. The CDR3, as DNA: TGTGCCAGCAAAAGCACAGATACGCAGTATTTT. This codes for CASKSTDTQYF.

The CDR3 coding sequence is TGTGCCAGCAGCCTGGGACAGCCATATAGCAATCAGCCCCAGCATTTT. This encodes CASSLGQPYSNQPQHF. The J gene is TRBJ1-5, the V gene TRBV5-5, with 7 positions matching TRBD1. The CDR3 spans 16 residues. From germline, CDR1 is SGHKS and CDR2 YYEKEE (reference sequence). After removal of 4 bases from V and 0 bases from J, the junction contained 7 bases not matched to a gene.

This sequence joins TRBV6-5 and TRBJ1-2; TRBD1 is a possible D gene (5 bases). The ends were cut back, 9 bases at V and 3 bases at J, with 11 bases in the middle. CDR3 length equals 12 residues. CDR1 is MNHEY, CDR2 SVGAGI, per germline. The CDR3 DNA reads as TGTGCCAGTACCGGGGGGTACTATGGCTACACCTTC. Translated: CASTGGYYGYTF.

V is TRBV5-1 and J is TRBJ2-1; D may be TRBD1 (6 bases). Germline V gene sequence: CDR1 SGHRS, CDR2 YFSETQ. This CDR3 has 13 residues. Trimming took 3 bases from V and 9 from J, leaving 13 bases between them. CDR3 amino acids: CASSWTVNSEQFF. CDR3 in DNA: TGCGCCAGCAGCTGGACAGTAAATAGTGAGCAGTTCTTC.

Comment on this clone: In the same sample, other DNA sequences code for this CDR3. The CDR3 DNA reads TGTGCCAGCAGTTACTCCCTAGCGGGTTACAATGAGCAGTTCTTC. It codes for CASSYSLAGYNEQFF. This chain connects TRBV6-5 to TRBJ2-1; 8 positions agree with TRBD2. Germline assignment: CDR1 MNHEY and CDR2 SVGAGI. This CDR3 has 15 amino acids. V lost 0 bases to trimming and J lost 4 bases; unmatched junction nucleotides: 2.